This TCR beta chain was found in a study of T cell responses to AZD1222 COVID-19 vaccine. Study-level findings and limits: Baseline seropositivity occurred in only a handful of AZD1222 recipients. Without day 14 samples, only post-peak T cell repertoires were studied.

Worth noting for this clone: Its matching antigen is unknown.

Researchers grouped second doses given at about 4 or about 12 weeks into one pool. Assay: immunoSEQ multiplex PCR; the TCRdb copy retains only in-frame clones and omits some. The top ten hold 2.5% of the sample, which has about 93,000 clones, 75% to 90% seen once. This material consisted of peripheral blood, taken 28 days after the second AZD1222 dose. This TCR derives from an adult who received the AZD1222 COVID-19 vaccine.

CDR3 amino acids: CASSPREQGIFSPLHF. In DNA, the CDR3 is TGTGCCAGCAGCCCAAGGGAACAGGGCATTTTCTCACCCCTCCACTTT. The genes are TRBV21-1 and TRBJ1-6; the tabulated D call, TRBD1, remains unverified against the DNA. TRBV21-1 is noted as a pseudogene. This CDR3 spans 16 amino acids.